The source of this TCR beta chain is a study of graft-versus-host responses after intestinal transplantation. Of note for this clone: Its antigen is currently unknown.

This CDR3 has 14 amino acids. Trimming removed 1 base at V and 5 bases at J, with 8 bases between. From germline, CDR1 is SGHAT and CDR2 FQNNGV. Libraries were prepared by immunoSEQ multiplex PCR; TCRdb keeps only in-frame clonotypes and omits some of them. This sample has around 130,000 clones, with roughly nine tenths found just once. This chain connects TRBV11-2 to TRBJ2-2; TRBD2 might be the D (5 bases). The source is a human donor who received an intestinal transplant. Sequenced here: unstimulated CD4+ T cells sorted from spleen or lymph node cells, sampled before intestinal transplant. The CDR3 sequence is CASSLVRGTGELFF. For the CDR3, the DNA is TGTGCCAGCAGCTTAGTCCGGGGTACCGGGGAGCTGTTTTTT.